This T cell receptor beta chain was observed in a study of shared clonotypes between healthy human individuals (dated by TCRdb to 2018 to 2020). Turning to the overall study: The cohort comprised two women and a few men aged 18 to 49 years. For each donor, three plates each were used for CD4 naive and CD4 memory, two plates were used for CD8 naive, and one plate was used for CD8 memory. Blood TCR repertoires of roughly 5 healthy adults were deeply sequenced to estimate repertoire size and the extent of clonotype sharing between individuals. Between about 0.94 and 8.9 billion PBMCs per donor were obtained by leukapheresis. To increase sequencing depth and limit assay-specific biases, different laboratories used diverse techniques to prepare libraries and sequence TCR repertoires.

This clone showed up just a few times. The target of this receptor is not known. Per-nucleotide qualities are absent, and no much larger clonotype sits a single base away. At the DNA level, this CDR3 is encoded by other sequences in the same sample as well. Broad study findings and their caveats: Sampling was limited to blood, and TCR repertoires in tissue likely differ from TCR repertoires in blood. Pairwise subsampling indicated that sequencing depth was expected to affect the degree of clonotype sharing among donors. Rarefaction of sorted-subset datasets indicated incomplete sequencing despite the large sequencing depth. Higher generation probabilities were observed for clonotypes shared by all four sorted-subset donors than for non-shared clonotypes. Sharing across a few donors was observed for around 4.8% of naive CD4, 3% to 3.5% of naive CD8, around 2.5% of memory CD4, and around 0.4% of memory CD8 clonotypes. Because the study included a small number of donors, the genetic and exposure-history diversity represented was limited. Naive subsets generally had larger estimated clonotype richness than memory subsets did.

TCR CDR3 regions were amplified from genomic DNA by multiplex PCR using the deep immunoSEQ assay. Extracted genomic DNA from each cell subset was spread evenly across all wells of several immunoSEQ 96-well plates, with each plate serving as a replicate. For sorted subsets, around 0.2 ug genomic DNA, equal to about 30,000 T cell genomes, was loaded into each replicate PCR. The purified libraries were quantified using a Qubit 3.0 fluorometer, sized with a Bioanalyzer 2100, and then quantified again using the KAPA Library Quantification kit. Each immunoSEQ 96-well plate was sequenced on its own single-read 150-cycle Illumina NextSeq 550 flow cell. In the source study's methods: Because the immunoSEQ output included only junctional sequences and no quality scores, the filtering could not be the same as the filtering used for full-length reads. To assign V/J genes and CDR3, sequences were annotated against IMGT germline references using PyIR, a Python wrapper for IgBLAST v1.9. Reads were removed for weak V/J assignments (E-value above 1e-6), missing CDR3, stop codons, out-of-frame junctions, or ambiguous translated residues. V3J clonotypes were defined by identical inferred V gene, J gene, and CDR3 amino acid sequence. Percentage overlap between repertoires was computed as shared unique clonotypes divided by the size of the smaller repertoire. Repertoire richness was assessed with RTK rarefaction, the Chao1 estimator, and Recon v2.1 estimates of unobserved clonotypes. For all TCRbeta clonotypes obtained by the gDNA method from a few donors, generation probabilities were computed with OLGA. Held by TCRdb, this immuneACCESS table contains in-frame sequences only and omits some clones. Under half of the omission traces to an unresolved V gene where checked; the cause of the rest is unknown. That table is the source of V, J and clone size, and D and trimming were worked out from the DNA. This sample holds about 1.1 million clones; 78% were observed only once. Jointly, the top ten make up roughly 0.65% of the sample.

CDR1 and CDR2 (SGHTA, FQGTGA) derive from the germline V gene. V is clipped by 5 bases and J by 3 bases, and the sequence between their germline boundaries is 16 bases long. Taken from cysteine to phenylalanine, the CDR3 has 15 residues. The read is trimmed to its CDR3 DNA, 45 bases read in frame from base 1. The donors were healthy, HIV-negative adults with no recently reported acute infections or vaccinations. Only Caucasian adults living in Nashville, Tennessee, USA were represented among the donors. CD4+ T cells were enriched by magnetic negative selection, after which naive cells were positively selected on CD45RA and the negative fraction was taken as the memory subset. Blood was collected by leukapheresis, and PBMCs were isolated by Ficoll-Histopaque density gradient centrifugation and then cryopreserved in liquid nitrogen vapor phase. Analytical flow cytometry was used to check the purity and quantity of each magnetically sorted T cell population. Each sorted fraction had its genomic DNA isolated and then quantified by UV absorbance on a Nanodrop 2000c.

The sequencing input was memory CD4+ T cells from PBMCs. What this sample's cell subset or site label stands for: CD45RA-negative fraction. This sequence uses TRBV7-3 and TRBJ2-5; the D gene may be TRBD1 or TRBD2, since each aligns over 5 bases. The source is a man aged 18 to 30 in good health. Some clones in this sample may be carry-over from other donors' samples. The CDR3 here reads CASSQGAGTEETQYF. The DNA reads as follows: TGTGCCAGCAGCCAAGGGGCAGGGACCGAAGAGACCCAGTACTTC.